The rows below give T cell receptor beta chains drawn from one sample of a study of cytomegalovirus exposure and HLA in healthy donors. Sequencing was performed with immunoSEQ multiplex PCR; in TCRdb, only in-frame clones are kept and a portion is missing. The top ten clones hold 1.5% to 2% of a sample with about 140,000 clones, 75% to 80% of them seen once. Sequencing was carried out using PBMCs. The receptors shown here come from a female donor in good health and CMV-seronegative. The CDR3 runs from the conserved cysteine through the conserved F or W. The D gene is left open where the match is weak. Only some rows state a clone size, as once, few, many or a class for expanded clones.

j_call	d_call	clone_size	v_call	cdr3_nt	cdr3_aa
TRBJ2-1	NA	NA	TRBV6-4	TGTGCCAGCAGTGACTCCGTGGGGGCCGGATACAATGAGCAGTTCTTC	CASSDSVGAGYNEQFF
TRBJ1-2	NA	NA	TRBV5-1	TGCGCCAGCAGCTTGTTGCTACAGGGTAATGGCTACACCTTC	CASSLLLQGNGYTF
TRBJ1-5	TRBD1	NA	TRBV7-2	TGTGCCAGCAGGCGCGGGACAGGGGAGAATCAGCCCCAGCATTTT	CASRRGTGENQPQHF
TRBJ2-5	TRBD2	NA	TRBV20-1	TGCAGTGCCGGGCGGGGGGAGCAGTACTTC	CSAGRGEQYF
TRBJ1-2	TRBD1	NA	TRBV7-9	TGTGCCAGCAGCTTAGGAAGGACAGGGAATGGCTACACCTTC	CASSLGRTGNGYTF
TRBJ2-6	TRBD2	NA	TRBV19	TGTGCCAGTAGTATTCCGCATGGACTAGCGGGAGGTGGGGCCAACGTCCTGACTTTC	CASSIPHGLAGGGANVLTF
TRBJ1-3	NA	once	TRBV2	TGTGCCAGCACCGAGACAGCAAATTTTAGAAACACCATATATTTT	CASTETANFRNTIYF
TRBJ1-2	NA	NA	TRBV5-6	TGTGCCAGCAGCTTGGCAGGGGCAGGTGGCTACACCTTC	CASSLAGAGGYTF
TRBJ2-7	NA	NA	TRBV5-1	TGCGCCAGCAGCTCGGGTCCCTCCTCCTACGAGCAGTACTTC	CASSSGPSSYEQYF
TRBJ2-3	TRBD2	NA	TRBV19	TGTGCCAGTAGTATCCTAGCGGGAGGGCCCTCAGATACGCAGTATTTT	CASSILAGGPSDTQYF
TRBJ2-7	TRBD1	NA	TRBV27	TGTGCCAGCAGTTTCACAGGGGCGGGTGGGAACGAGCAGTACTTC	CASSFTGAGGNEQYF
TRBJ1-1	TRBD1	NA	TRBV5-1	TGCGCCAGCAGCTTTAAAGCGGACAGGGGGCTTATTGGCACTGAAGCTTTCTTT	CASSFKADRGLIGTEAFF
TRBJ2-4	TRBD1	NA	TRBV18	TGTGCCAGCTCACAAGTGACAGGGGGGTCCAAAAACATTCAGTACTTC	CASSQVTGGSKNIQYF
TRBJ1-1	NA	NA	TRBV30	TGTGCCTGGAGTAGGTGGGGAGCGGTGGGACAAGAGAACACTGAAGCTTTCTTT	CAWSRWGAVGQENTEAFF
TRBJ2-1	TRBD2	NA	TRBV2	TGTGCCAGCGGGACTAGCGGGGACTGGGGCAACAATGAGCAGTTCTTC	CASGTSGDWGNNEQFF
TRBJ1-5	NA	NA	TRBV18	TGTGCCAGCTCACGAGAAGAGGCTAATAGCAATCAGCCCCAGCATTTT	CASSREEANSNQPQHF
TRBJ2-3	TRBD1	few	TRBV19	TGTGCCAGTAGTCCGGGACAGGGTCGCACAGATACGCAGTATTTT	CASSPGQGRTDTQYF
TRBJ1-1	NA	NA	TRBV28	TGTGCCAGCAGTTTAGCACTGCGGAACCAGCTCGGCGCTTTCTTT	CASSLALRNQLGAFF
TRBJ2-1	TRBD2	NA	TRBV5-6	TGTGCCAGCAGCTTGGAGGGGACTAGCGAGATCAATGAGCAGTTCTTC	CASSLEGTSEINEQFF
TRBJ2-5	NA	NA	TRBV6-5	TGTGCCAGCAGTTATTCACCGGGACTCCAAGAGACCCAGTACTTC	CASSYSPGLQETQYF
TRBJ2-7	NA	NA	TRBV2	TGTGCCAGCAGTAGGGACAATGGGAACTACGAGCAGTACTTC	CASSRDNGNYEQYF
TRBJ1-2	TRBD1	NA	TRBV9	TGTGCCAGCAGCGTAGGACAGGGGAAGGGCTACACCTTC	CASSVGQGKGYTF
TRBJ1-5	NA	NA	TRBV27	TGTGCCAGTGCCCGAGACAGATCGTTCCAGCCCCAGCATTTT	CASARDRSFQPQHF
TRBJ1-1	NA	NA	TRBV14	TGTGCCAGCAGCCTGAGTCGGACGGGGAGGGCTTTCTTT	CASSLSRTGRAFF
TRBJ2-1	TRBD1	NA	TRBV7-9	TGTGCCAGCAGCTTCAACTCACCGGGACAGTACTACAATGAGCAGTTCTTC	CASSFNSPGQYYNEQFF
TRBJ2-5	NA	NA	TRBV28	TGTGCCAGCAGACTTAGCGGACCCCAAGAGACCCAGTACTTC	CASRLSGPQETQYF
TRBJ1-1	TRBD1	NA	TRBV10-3	TGTGCCATCAGTCCGGGGGGACAGGGGAACACTGAAGCTTTCTTT	CAISPGGQGNTEAFF
TRBJ1-2	TRBD1	NA	TRBV11-2	TGTGCCAGCAGCTTAGATCTTCCACAGGGGGACGGCTACACCTTC	CASSLDLPQGDGYTF